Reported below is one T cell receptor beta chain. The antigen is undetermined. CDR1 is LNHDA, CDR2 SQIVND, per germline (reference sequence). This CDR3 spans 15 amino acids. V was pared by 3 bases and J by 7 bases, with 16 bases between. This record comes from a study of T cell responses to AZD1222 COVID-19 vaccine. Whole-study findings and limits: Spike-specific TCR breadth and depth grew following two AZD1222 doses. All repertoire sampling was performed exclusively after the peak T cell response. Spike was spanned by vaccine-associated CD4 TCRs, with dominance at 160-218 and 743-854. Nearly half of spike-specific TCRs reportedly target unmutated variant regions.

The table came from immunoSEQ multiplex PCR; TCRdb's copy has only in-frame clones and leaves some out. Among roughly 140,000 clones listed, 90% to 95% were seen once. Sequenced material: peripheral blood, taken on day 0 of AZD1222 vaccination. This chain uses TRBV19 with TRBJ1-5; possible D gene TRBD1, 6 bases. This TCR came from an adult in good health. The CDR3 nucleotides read TGTGCCAGTAGTATCGGGGGGCTCCGGGTCCAGCCCCAGCATTTT. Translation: CASSIGGLRVQPQHF.